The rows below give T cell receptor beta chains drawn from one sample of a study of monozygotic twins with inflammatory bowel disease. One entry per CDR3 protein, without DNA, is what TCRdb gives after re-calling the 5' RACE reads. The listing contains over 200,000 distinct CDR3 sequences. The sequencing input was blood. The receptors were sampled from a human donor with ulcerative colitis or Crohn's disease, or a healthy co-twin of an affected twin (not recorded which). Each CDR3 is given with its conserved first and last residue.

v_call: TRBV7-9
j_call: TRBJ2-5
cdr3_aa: CASSLPQGRETQYF

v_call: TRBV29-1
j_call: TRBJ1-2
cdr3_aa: CSAVRPGDYGYTF

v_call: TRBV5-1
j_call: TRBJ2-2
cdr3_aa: CASSLPLGNTGELFF

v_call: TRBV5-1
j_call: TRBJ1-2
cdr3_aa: CASYPNPGQETYGYTF

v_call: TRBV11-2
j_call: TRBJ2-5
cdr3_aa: CASSFEAGEETQYF

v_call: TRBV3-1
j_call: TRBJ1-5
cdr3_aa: CVSSPPDSNQPQHF

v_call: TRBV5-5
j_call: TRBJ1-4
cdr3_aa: CASSLMSTNEKLFF

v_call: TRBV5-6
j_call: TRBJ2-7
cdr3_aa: CASSSIARGLPSYEQYF

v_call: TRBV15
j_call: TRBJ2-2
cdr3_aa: CATSRVAGGSSGELFF

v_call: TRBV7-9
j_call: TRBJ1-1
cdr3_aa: CATDGRGGAFF

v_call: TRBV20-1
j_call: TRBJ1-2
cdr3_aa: CSARIEGQGVYGYTF

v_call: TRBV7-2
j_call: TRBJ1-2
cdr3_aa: CASSFDRQAAYGYTF

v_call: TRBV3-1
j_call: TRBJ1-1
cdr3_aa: CASNQRLNTEAFF

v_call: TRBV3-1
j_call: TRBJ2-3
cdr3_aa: CASSRNSDTQYF

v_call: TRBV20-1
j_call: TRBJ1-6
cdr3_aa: CSAHTPGSYNSPLHF

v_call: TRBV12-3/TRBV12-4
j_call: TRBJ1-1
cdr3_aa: CASSFALRGSTEAFF